Following are 15 T cell receptor beta chains from one sample sequenced in a study of T cells in Graves' hyperthyroidism and ophthalmopathy (dated by TCRdb to about 2019). The receptor library was made with multiplex PCR. For sequencing, an Illumina HiSeq 2000 was employed. The TCR beta CDR3 regions were amplified from the RNA transcripts. The TCR CDR3 was subjected to a first round of RT-PCR using the HTBI primer set and the Qiagen OneStep RT-PCR kit. The public reads were reprocessed in TCRdb via fastp at Q25 and MiXCR, keeping in-frame beta chains. Under each unique CDR3 protein, matching rows form one entry showing the most common genes and DNA. Counted in this sample were around 300,000 distinct CDR3 sequences; approximately 15% of them appeared once. The ten top clones hold 20% to 25% of the sample. What was sequenced was blood. The source of these receptors is a woman younger than 45 with Graves' hyperthyroidism.

This clonotype showed up just a few times. V usage is TRBV4-1 and J usage is TRBJ1-1; D is possibly TRBD1 (6 bases). Germline V gene data show CDR1 as MGHRA and CDR2 as YSYEKL. The CDR3 totals 15 residues. Trimming removed 0 bases at V and 1 base at J, with 9 bases between. CDR3 sequence reads: CASSQDQGQNTEAFF. The CDR3 DNA follows: TGCGCCAGCAGCCAAGATCAGGGGCAGAACACTGAAGCTTTCTTT.

This clonotype appeared many times. The V call is TRBV30, the J call TRBJ2-3; 8 bases fit TRBD2. The V gene end was trimmed by 2 bases and the J gene end by 6 bases; junction bases not matched to a gene: 10. CDR3 length equals 15 residues. From germline, CDR1 is GTSNPN and CDR2 SVGIG (reference sequence). CDR3 in amino acids: CAWSPLAGTGDTQYF. Here the CDR3 DNA reads TGTGCCTGGAGTCCTTTAGCGGGGACCGGTGATACGCAGTATTTT.

There are many counts of this clonotype. The chain employs TRBV28 and TRBJ2-3; D is possibly TRBD2 (5 bases). In germline, CDR1 is MDHEN, CDR2 SYDVKM. Deletions cut 8 bases from V and 1 base from J, with 10 bases between. The CDR3 runs 13 residues. The CDR3 spells CASALARTDTQYF. As DNA, the CDR3 is TGTGCCAGCGCCCTAGCCCGCACAGATACGCAGTATTTT.

This chain uses TRBV10-3 with TRBJ2-5, with 12 bases identical to TRBD1. Per germline, CDR1 ENHRY and CDR2 SYGVKD. The trim removed 5 bases at V and 5 bases at J, leaving 6 bases unmatched. This CDR3 contains 15 residues. The CDR3 loop is CAISFGTGGVETQYF. The CDR3 DNA reads TGTGCCATCAGTTTTGGGACAGGGGGCGTGGAGACCCAGTACTTC.

This clonotype occurred many times. J is TRBJ1-1 and V is TRBV29-1; the D gene is possibly TRBD1 (5 bases). V was pared by 7 bases and J by 1 base, with 10 bases between. Germline CDR1 is SQVTM and CDR2 is ANQGSEA. The CDR3 is 12 amino acids. The CDR3 region has the DNA TGCAGCGCCGGGACTCCGAACACTGAAGCTTTCTTT. Translating it yields CSAGTPNTEAFF.

J is TRBJ2-3 and V is TRBV25-1; D perhaps matches TRBD1 (7 bases). V lost 6 bases to trimming and J lost 5 bases, with 18 bases between them. The germline gives CDR1 MGHDK, CDR2 SYGVNS. This CDR3 is 15 amino acids long. CDR3 residues: CASRNRGRRGDTQYF. The CDR3, as DNA: TGTGCCAGCAGAAACAGGGGCCGGCGGGGAGATACGCAGTATTTT.

This clonotype was detected ten times or more. The chain combines TRBV7-2 with TRBJ1-2; TRBD1 is a possible D gene (6 bases). V was cut by 3 bases and J by 0 bases, with 8 bases left in between. CDR3 length: 14 amino acids. CDR1 and CDR2 from the germline V gene are SGHTA and FQGNSA. The DNA of the CDR3 is TGTGCCAGCAGCTTGGGGGGCGCTAACTATGGCTACACCTTC. It specifies CASSLGGANYGYTF.

V and J are TRBV20-1 and TRBJ2-3, with a weak D call TRBD1 (5 bases). Germline V gene data show CDR1 as DFQATT and CDR2 as SNEGSKA (reference sequence). The CDR3 consists of 14 residues. The V and J ends lost 6 bases and 4 bases respectively, with 17 bases between them. The CDR3 DNA reads TGCAGTGCCAACAGGTCTCCTCTGCCAGATACGCAGTATTTT. Protein: CSANRSPLPDTQYF.

This clonotype was seen ten or more times. This chain uses TRBV2 with TRBJ2-4; 9 nucleotides agree with TRBD1. The ends lost 0 bases at V and 9 bases at J; junction bases unmatched: 3. CDR3 length: 14 amino acids. From germline, CDR1 is SNHLY and CDR2 FYNNEI. The CDR3 DNA is TGTGCCAGCAGTGAAGCGGGACAGGGTGTCATTCAGTACTTC. It yields the protein CASSEAGQGVIQYF.

This clonotype occurred many times. The V gene is TRBV2, the J gene TRBJ2-5; TRBD2 is a possible D gene (6 bases). The V gene's germline CDR1 is SNHLY and CDR2 FYNNEI. Trimming left V 3 bases short and J 4 bases short, with 18 bases between. This CDR3 spans 16 amino acids. The CDR3 region is CASSDPLRGNRETQYF. As DNA, the CDR3 is TGTGCCAGCAGTGACCCCCTGCGGGGCAACAGAGAGACCCAGTACTTC.

The rearrangement joins TRBV14 to TRBJ2-2; D gene unclear. CDR1 is SGHDN and CDR2 is FVKESK in the germline V gene. Trimming took off 4 bases at V and 0 bases at J, with 6 bases between the two ends. This CDR3 is built from 14 residues. The CDR3 here is CASSRLSNTGELFF. The CDR3 DNA is TGTGCCAGCAGCCGACTTTCGAACACCGGGGAGCTGTTTTTT. The full variable domain, with the rest looked up from reference TRBV14 and TRBJ2-2, is EAGVTQFPSHSVIEKGQTVTLRCDPISGHDNLYWYRRVMGKEIKFLLHFVKESKQDESGMPNNRFLAERTGGTYSTLKVQPAELEDSGVYFCASSRLSNTGELFFGEGSRLTVL.

The genes are TRBV5-5 and TRBJ2-2; tentative D call: TRBD2 (6 bases). V was trimmed by 0 bases and J by 6 bases, leaving 9 bases between them. The CDR3 extends over 14 amino acids. Germline CDR1 reads SGHKS; CDR2 reads YYEKEE (reference sequence). The CDR3 sequence: CASSLGLDAGELFF. The CDR3 coding sequence is TGTGCCAGCAGCTTGGGACTAGACGCCGGGGAGCTGTTTTTT.

This clonotype was seen many times. The gene calls are TRBV27 and TRBJ2-2; D may correspond to TRBD1 or TRBD2 (5 bases each). This CDR3 has 16 amino acids. Germline CDR1 and CDR2: MNHEY and SMNVEV (reference sequence). Trimming took off 5 bases at V and 6 bases at J, with 19 bases between the two ends. DNA of the CDR3: TGTGCCAGCAGTACCATCGGGACGGTCACCCCCGGGGAGCTGTTTTTT. Its translation is CASSTIGTVTPGELFF.

This clonotype came up a few times. The chain combines TRBV13 with TRBJ2-7; D might be TRBD1 or TRBD2, each matching 5 bases. Germline assignment: CDR1 PRHDT and CDR2 FYEKMQ (reference sequence). The V gene lost 5 bases and the J gene lost 0 bases, with 14 bases spanning the gap. The CDR3 has 15 residues. The chain's CDR3 is CASSPGPLSSYEQYF. DNA of the CDR3: TGTGCCAGCAGCCCGGGACCCTTAAGCTCCTACGAGCAGTACTTC.

This clonotype was observed many times. V is TRBV7-9 and J is TRBJ2-1, with unresolved D. CDR3 length equals 17 residues. V lost 3 bases and J 5 bases, leaving 20 bases between the germline ends. The germline V gene encodes CDR1 SEHNR and CDR2 FQNEAQ (reference sequence). CDR3 in DNA: TGTGCCAGCAGCTTCGGACGTTTGAGCGCTCGGGACAATGAGCAGTTCTTC. Translation: CASSFGRLSARDNEQFF.